The rows below give T cell receptor beta chains drawn from one sample of a study of CD8+ T cells in alopecia areata. Sequenced by immunoSEQ multiplex PCR; TCRdb stores in-frame clones only, minus some. Among 150,000 or so clones, around 83% were seen once, and the ten largest hold roughly 13%. The sequencing used CD8+ T cells sorted from blood, collected at week 4, from a patient treated with tofacitinib. All receptors come from a human donor with alopecia areata. CDR3s include the opening cysteine and the closing phenylalanine or tryptophan. The order of the fields is J gene, clone size, V gene, CDR3 protein. Clone sizes are given selectively: once, few, many, or a class where the clone is expanded.

J gene: TRBJ2-1
clone size: few
V gene: TRBV4-1
CDR3 protein: CASSAGNEQFF

J gene: TRBJ2-3
clone size: .
V gene: TRBV6-5
CDR3 protein: CASMAGGTDTQYF

J gene: TRBJ2-3
clone size: once
V gene: TRBV7-9
CDR3 protein: CASSGQVRGANTDTQYF

J gene: TRBJ2-1
clone size: once
V gene: TRBV2
CDR3 protein: CASSAGYNEQFF

J gene: TRBJ2-7
clone size: .
V gene: TRBV29-1
CDR3 protein: CSVDNWELDEQYF

J gene: TRBJ2-1
clone size: .
V gene: TRBV5-5
CDR3 protein: CASSSGRSSYNEQFF

J gene: TRBJ2-1
clone size: .
V gene: TRBV30
CDR3 protein: CAWRPGTSPYNEQFF

J gene: TRBJ2-1
clone size: .
V gene: TRBV5-6
CDR3 protein: CASSPGDSNEQFF

J gene: TRBJ1-4
clone size: .
V gene: TRBV27
CDR3 protein: CASSQDRAAEKLFF

J gene: TRBJ2-1
clone size: once
V gene: TRBV5-6
CDR3 protein: CASSHGTSGFYNEQFF

J gene: TRBJ2-7
clone size: .
V gene: TRBV7-2
CDR3 protein: CASSLEASGDYEQYF

J gene: TRBJ1-2
clone size: .
V gene: TRBV6-5
CDR3 protein: CASTLSPSNYGYTF

J gene: TRBJ2-3
clone size: once
V gene: TRBV10-2
CDR3 protein: CASSEFLAAGDTQYF

J gene: TRBJ2-7
clone size: few
V gene: TRBV29-1
CDR3 protein: CSVETAVEGPYEQYF

J gene: TRBJ1-1
clone size: .
V gene: TRBV7-9
CDR3 protein: CASSFWETEAFF

J gene: TRBJ1-1
clone size: once
V gene: TRBV30
CDR3 protein: CAWSSTGLNTEAFF

J gene: TRBJ2-1
clone size: .
V gene: TRBV6-5
CDR3 protein: CASSYSSLSEQFF

J gene: TRBJ2-2
clone size: .
V gene: TRBV27
CDR3 protein: CASSAGQGSPGELFF